Shown below are 30 T cell receptor beta chains from a single sample sequenced in a study of T cell changes during pregnancy in multiple sclerosis. The protocol was immunoSEQ multiplex PCR, while the TCRdb copy is restricted to in-frame clones and leaves out a portion. The sample lists 95,000 to 100,000 clones, approximately 91% seen once, with about 2.9% in the top ten. Sequencing was performed on peripheral blood, taken in the second trimester of pregnancy. The receptors originated from a female donor with multiple sclerosis, enrolled in a pregnancy study.

V and J are TRBV28 and TRBJ1-4; 12 bases align to TRBD1. The germline V gene has CDR1 MDHEN and CDR2 SYDVKM. The CDR3 contains 16 residues. With V trimmed by 4 bases and J by 4 bases, 4 bases remained unmatched. The CDR3 DNA reads as TGTGCCAGCAGTTCGGGACAGGGGGCGTATAATGAAAAACTGTTTTTT. Translation gives CASSSGQGAYNEKLFF.

The chain uses TRBV6-5 and TRBJ1-5; D possibly corresponds to TRBD1 (6 bases). This CDR3 spans 14 amino acids. Trimming took off 6 bases at V and 6 bases at J, with 15 bases between the two ends. Germline CDR1 MNHEY, CDR2 SVGAGI. The CDR3 DNA is TGTGCCAGCAGGCCGGGGGGGGGCATTCAGCCCCAGCATTTT. The encoded protein is CASRPGGGIQPQHF.

The chain has TRBV19 and TRBJ1-2; maybe TRBD1 (6 bases). Between the trimmed V and J ends, which lost 1 base and 4 bases, there was a span of 13 bases. Germline loops: CDR1 LNHDA, CDR2 SQIVND (reference sequence). The length of the CDR3 is 15 residues. For the CDR3, the DNA is TGTGCCAGTAGTATAGGGGACAAACCTCTCTATGGCTACACCTTC. It encodes CASSIGDKPLYGYTF.

The table lists this clone with a count of one. The chain couples TRBV27 to TRBJ2-5, with 9 bases lining up with TRBD1. The assigned J gene may be wrong: the sequence end matches TRBJ2-7 better. Germline V lookup: CDR1 MNHEY, CDR2 SMNVEV (reference sequence). The CDR3 totals 13 residues. The CDR3 loop is CASNPGQGYEQYF. The CDR3, as DNA: TGTGCCAGCAATCCGGGACAGGGCTACGAGCAGTACTTC.

The V call is TRBV27, the J call TRBJ2-7, with 10 nucleotides matching TRBD2. The CDR3 covers 16 residues. The V segment lost 6 bases and the J segment 5 bases; nucleotides outside the gene matches: 13. Germline-derived CDR1 and CDR2 are MNHEY and SMNVEV (reference sequence). The CDR3 region is CASRTSGLAATHEQYF. The CDR3 DNA sequence: TGTGCCAGCAGGACCTCCGGACTAGCGGCAACCCACGAGCAGTACTTC.

The chain has TRBV20-1 and TRBJ2-5; D unclear. This CDR3 region has 11 residues. V was cut by 3 bases and J by 5 bases, with 7 bases left in between. Per the germline V gene, CDR1 is DFQATT and CDR2 is SNEGSKA (reference sequence). CDR3 nucleotide sequence: TGCAGTGCTAGGCTACTGGAGACCCAGTACTTC. This sequence encodes CSARLLETQYF.

V usage is TRBV15 and J usage is TRBJ2-1, with 7 bases that match TRBD2. Trimming at V came to 5 bases and at J to 4 bases, leaving 11 bases not matched to a gene. The CDR3 length is 16 residues. Germline V gene sequence: CDR1 LNHNV, CDR2 YYDKDF (reference sequence). Here the CDR3 reads CATSPALAAVYNEQFF. For the CDR3, the DNA is TGTGCCACCAGCCCCGCGCTAGCGGCCGTGTACAATGAGCAGTTCTTC.

The rearrangement joins TRBV7-9 to TRBJ2-7; 10 bases agree with TRBD1. The CDR3 runs 13 residues. CDR1 and CDR2 from the germline V gene are SEHNR and FQNEAQ (reference sequence). Trimming cost V 6 bases and J 5 bases; bases outside gene matches: 4. CDR3 in amino acids: CASRPTGGDEQYF. CDR3 nucleotide sequence: TGTGCCAGCAGGCCGACAGGGGGCGACGAGCAGTACTTC.

This clone has only one observation. The gene calls are TRBV10-1 and TRBJ2-1, with TRBD1 identical over 9 bases. Germline CDR1 and CDR2: WNHNN and SYGVQD (reference sequence). The CDR3 runs to 21 residues. V lost 0 bases, J lost 4 bases, and 19 bases stayed unmatched. The CDR3 DNA sequence: TGCGCCAGCAGTGAGTCAGATCGACCGGGTTATGACAGGGGGTTGTACAATGAGCAGTTCTTC. Encoded protein: CASSESDRPGYDRGLYNEQFF.

The chain employs TRBV9 and TRBJ2-5; D call uncertain. The CDR3 runs to 12 residues. CDR1 is SGDLS and CDR2 is YYNGEE in the germline V gene. Trimming took 2 bases from V and 1 from J, leaving 3 bases between them. The CDR3 loop reads CASSVSQETQYF. Here the CDR3 DNA reads TGTGCCAGCAGCGTGAGCCAAGAGACCCAGTACTTC.

This clone was recorded once. The chain uses TRBV7-9 and TRBJ2-7; no clear D. The CDR3 has 12 residues. CDR1 is SEHNR and CDR2 is FQNEAQ in the germline V gene (reference sequence). The ends were cut back, 1 base at V and 5 bases at J, with 6 bases in the middle. CDR3 loop: CASSLDHNEQYF. DNA for the CDR3: TGTGCCAGCAGCTTAGATCACAACGAGCAGTACTTC.

J is TRBJ2-6 and V is TRBV5-4, with D possibly matching TRBD2 (6 bases). V lost 4 bases and J 2 bases, leaving 13 bases between the germline ends. Per the germline V gene, CDR1 is SGHNT and CDR2 is YYREEE (reference sequence). The CDR3 loop spans 16 amino acids. In nucleotides, the CDR3 is TGTGCCAGCAGCGCGCCCCGGGGGACTGGGGCCAACGTCCTGACTTTC. Encoded protein: CASSAPRGTGANVLTF.

This clone occurred once. The chain uses TRBV6-1 and TRBJ2-7, with 12 nucleotides matching TRBD2. The CDR3 length is 14 residues. Germline V CDR1 and CDR2: MNHNS, SASEGT. V dropped 7 bases and J dropped 1; count of bases not matched to a gene: 2. For the CDR3, the DNA is TGTGCCAGCAATCTAGCGGGAGGGTCCTACGAGCAGTACTTC. Translation: CASNLAGGSYEQYF.

This sequence joins TRBV20-1 and TRBJ1-4; D gene ambiguous. CDR3 length: 11 amino acids. Trimming took 2 bases from V and 8 from J, leaving 6 bases between them. Germline lookup yields CDR1 DFQATT and CDR2 SNEGSKA (reference sequence). The CDR3 protein is CSARSGEKLFF. CDR3 nucleotides: TGCAGTGCTAGATCCGGGGAAAAACTGTTTTTT.

The V and J genes are TRBV5-1 and TRBJ1-3, with D possibly matching TRBD1 (6 bases). This CDR3 comprises 14 residues. Germline V CDR1 and CDR2: SGHRS, YFSETQ. V was pared by 0 bases and J by 4 bases, with 8 bases between. The CDR3 loop reads CASSLEGVGNTIYF. The CDR3 DNA sequence: TGCGCCAGCAGCTTGGAGGGGGTAGGAAACACCATATATTTT.

Comment on this clone: Germline and junction disagree at one end, which may indicate a read error. The V gene is TRBV7-8, the J gene TRBJ2-6; 9 nucleotides align to TRBD1. CDR1 and CDR2 (germline): SGHVS, FQNEAQ. The CDR3 runs to 17 residues. CDR3 region: CAGSLAGQGSGANVLTF. The CDR3 DNA reads TGTGCCGGCAGCTTAGCTGGACAGGGGTCTGGGGCCAACGTCCTGACTTTC.

As for this clone: The sample carries other DNA sequences with the same CDR3. CDR3 region: CASRTSGSNNEQFF. CDR3 in DNA: TGTGCCAGCAGAACTAGCGGGAGTAACAATGAGCAGTTCTTC. The rearrangement uses TRBV27 and TRBJ2-1; 11 positions agree with TRBD2. V gave up 6 bases and J gave up 5 bases; unmatched junction bases: 3. This CDR3 is built from 14 residues. CDR1 is MNHEY, CDR2 SMNVEV, per germline (reference sequence).

This clone occurred a few times. The J gene is TRBJ1-1, the V gene TRBV28; a weak D match, TRBD1 (6 bases). The CDR3 runs to 12 residues. V was pared by 5 bases and J by 6 bases, with 10 bases between. CDR1 and CDR2 from the germline V gene are MDHEN and SYDVKM. The CDR3 sequence: CASSTGPAEAFF. The CDR3 DNA sequence: TGTGCCAGCAGTACAGGGCCCGCTGAAGCTTTCTTT.

This sequence joins TRBV27 and TRBJ2-3, with 7 bases lining up with TRBD2. This CDR3 contains 17 residues. Trimming removed 6 bases from V and 0 bases from J; junction bases left unmatched: 12. Germline CDR1 is MNHEY and CDR2 is SMNVEV (reference sequence). As DNA, the CDR3 is TGTGCCAGCAGAGAATCGGGGAGGGGCCCTAGCACAGATACGCAGTATTTT. It yields the protein CASRESGRGPSTDTQYF.

The chain links TRBV6-4 to TRBJ2-7; 9 nucleotides match TRBD1. Germline V CDR1 and CDR2: MRHNA, SNTAGT. This CDR3 comprises 14 residues. V shed 3 bases, J shed 4 bases, and the junction held 4 bases outside the gene matches. CDR3 in amino acids: CASSDGDREYEQYF. CDR3 nucleotides: TGTGCCAGCAGTGATGGGGACAGGGAGTACGAGCAGTACTTC.

The chain carries TRBV29-1 and TRBJ2-7, with D uncertain. The germline V gene has CDR1 SQVTM and CDR2 ANQGSEA. The CDR3 sequence is 12 residues long. Trimming took off 2 bases at V and 0 bases at J, with 5 bases between the two ends. DNA for the CDR3: TGCAGCGTTGAACTAAGCTCCTACGAGCAGTACTTC. Amino acid sequence: CSVELSSYEQYF.

V and J are TRBV28 and TRBJ1-2; D perhaps matches TRBD1 (5 bases). Germline V gives CDR1 MDHEN, CDR2 SYDVKM. V shed 5 bases and J shed 3 bases, with 10 bases lying between them. The CDR3 is 13 residues long. In DNA form, the CDR3 reads TGTGCCAGCAGTCTCCCGGGGGACTATGGCTACACCTTC. As protein: CASSLPGDYGYTF.

The chain employs TRBV19 and TRBJ2-7; 8 positions agree with TRBD1. J gave up 9 bases and V 4 bases, and 11 bases lay outside the gene matches. CDR3 size: 14 residues. Per germline, CDR1 LNHDA and CDR2 SQIVND (reference sequence). This chain's CDR3 is CASSTQGQVSGQYF. CDR3 DNA sequence: TGTGCCAGTAGTACCCAGGGACAGGTGTCGGGGCAGTACTTC.

The chain uses TRBV6-5 and TRBJ2-6, with D perhaps matching TRBD1 (5 bases). Trimming removed 5 bases at V and 4 bases at J, with 9 bases between. CDR3 length: 14 amino acids. Germline CDR1 reads MNHEY; CDR2 reads SVGAGI. The CDR3 sequence is CASSRRQGANVLTF. The DNA of the CDR3 is TGTGCCAGCAGTAGAAGACAGGGGGCCAACGTCCTGACTTTC.

This clone was seen just once. The chain links TRBV9 to TRBJ2-7; 8 nucleotides match TRBD1. V was pared by 3 bases and J by 2 bases, with 4 bases of the junction left unmatched. CDR1 SGDLS and CDR2 YYNGEE come from the germline V gene. CDR3 length: 14 amino acids. The DNA of the CDR3 is TGTGCCAGCAGCGGCCGACAGGGGCCCTACGAGCAGTACTTC. Translated: CASSGRQGPYEQYF.

V and J are TRBV2 and TRBJ1-1; 7 bases line up with TRBD1. From germline, CDR1 is SNHLY and CDR2 FYNNEI. The CDR3 contains 18 residues. With 6 bases clipped from V and 1 base from J, the junction kept 17 bases outside the gene matches. Here the CDR3 reads CASRARTGHFIRNTEAFF. The CDR3 DNA sequence: TGTGCCAGCAGGGCCCGGACAGGTCATTTTATAAGGAACACTGAAGCTTTCTTT.

The gene calls are TRBV19 and TRBJ2-7; D perhaps matches TRBD1 (6 bases). This CDR3 is 17 amino acids long. Germline CDR1 reads LNHDA; CDR2 reads SQIVND (reference sequence). V was pared by 4 bases and J by 2 bases, with 21 bases between. CDR3 sequence (DNA): TGTGCCAGTAGTACTGGGGCCCTGACAGGTCCGACCTACGAGCAGTACTTC. This encodes CASSTGALTGPTYEQYF.

The rearrangement joins TRBV19 to TRBJ2-3; 9 nucleotides agree with TRBD2. V dropped 1 base and J dropped 4; count of bases not matched to a gene: 6. Germline CDR1 and CDR2: LNHDA and SQIVND (reference sequence). The CDR3 has 16 amino acids. The chain's CDR3 is CASSIASGVIADTQYF. CDR3 in DNA: TGTGCCAGTAGTATAGCTAGCGGGGTGATCGCAGATACGCAGTATTTT.

The chain has TRBV5-8 and TRBJ2-5, with TRBD1 identical over 7 bases. Trimming cost V 4 bases and J 5 bases; bases outside gene matches: 11. Germline V gives CDR1 SGHTS, CDR2 YDEGEE. This CDR3 comprises 15 residues. CDR3 nucleotide sequence: TGTGCCAGCAGCACCCTGACAGGGTGGGGGGAGACCCAGTACTTC. Amino acid sequence: CASSTLTGWGETQYF.

J is TRBJ2-5 and V is TRBV29-1; TRBD2 aligns across 7 bases. CDR3 length: 15 amino acids. The V gene end was trimmed by 0 bases and the J gene end by 5 bases; junction bases not matched to a gene: 9. From germline, CDR1 is SQVTM and CDR2 ANQGSEA. CDR3 residues: CSVEEAGVTGETQYF. CDR3 bases: TGCAGCGTTGAAGAGGCGGGAGTAACGGGGGAGACCCAGTACTTC.